Listed here is a single T cell receptor (beta chain). A junction boundary mismatches the germline segment, possibly from a read error. The data were obtained in a study of shared clonotypes between healthy human individuals. From CD4+ cells came CD45RA+ naive and CD45RA-negative memory subsets. The CDR3 spans 18 residues. The germline CDR1 and CDR2 sequences are KGHSH and LQKENI. Genomic DNA (from each subset) was split evenly across several immunoSEQ plates. Profiling relied on immunoSEQ multiplex PCR, and the TCRdb table lists in-frame clones only, not all of them. The table records some 2,100,000 clones, about 94% of them present only once.

Sequenced: naive CD4+ T cells sorted from blood. Regarding subset: CD45RA+ positively selected. The rearrangement links TRBV18 to TRBJ1-4, with D possibly TRBD1 on 5 matching bases. The source of this sequence is a man between 18 and 35 years old in good health. The CDR3 nucleotides are TGTGCCAGCTCCCCACTGCCTTTATCGGGGCCAACTAATGAAAAACTGTTTTTT. This translates into CASSPLPLSGPTNEKLFF.